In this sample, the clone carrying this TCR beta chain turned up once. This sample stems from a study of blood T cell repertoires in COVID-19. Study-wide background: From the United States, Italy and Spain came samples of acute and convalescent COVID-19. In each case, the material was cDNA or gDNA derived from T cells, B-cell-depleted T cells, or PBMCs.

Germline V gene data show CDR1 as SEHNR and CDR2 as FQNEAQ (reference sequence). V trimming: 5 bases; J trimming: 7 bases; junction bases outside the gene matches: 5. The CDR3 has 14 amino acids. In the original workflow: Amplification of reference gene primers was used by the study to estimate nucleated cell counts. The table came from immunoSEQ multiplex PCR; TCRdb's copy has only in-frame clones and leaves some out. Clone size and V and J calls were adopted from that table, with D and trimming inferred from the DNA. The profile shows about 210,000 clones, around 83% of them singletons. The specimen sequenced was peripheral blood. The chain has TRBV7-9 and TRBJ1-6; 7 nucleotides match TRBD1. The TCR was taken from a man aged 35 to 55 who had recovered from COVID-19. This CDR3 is CASSPGQANSPLHF. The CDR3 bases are TGTGCCAGCAGCCCTGGACAGGCCAATTCACCCCTCCACTTT.